The clone carrying this TCR beta chain was counted ten times or more. These data belong to a study of T cells in Graves' hyperthyroidism and ophthalmopathy. This CDR3 is 15 amino acids long. The germline V gene encodes CDR1 LNHNV and CDR2 YYDKDF (reference sequence). J gave up 5 bases and V 3 bases, and 7 bases lay outside the gene matches. Template material for amplifying TCR beta CDR3 regions consisted of RNA transcripts. First-round RT-PCR with HTBI primers amplified the TCR CDR3 region. One entry per CDR3 protein, called by TCRdb with MiXCR from the multiplex PCR reads. The sample includes roughly 380,000 distinct CDR3 sequences, roughly 13% seen only once; the top ten take approximately 11%. Patients were excluded for uncontrolled infection, other autoimmune disease, pregnancy or lactation.

The genes are TRBV15 and TRBJ2-1; 7 bases match TRBD2. Sequenced sample: blood. The clonotype comes from a woman aged 60 to 75 with Graves' hyperthyroidism. This CDR3 is CATSSPAGSHNEQFF. CDR3 bases: TGTGCCACCAGCAGCCCAGCGGGAAGTCACAATGAGCAGTTCTTC.